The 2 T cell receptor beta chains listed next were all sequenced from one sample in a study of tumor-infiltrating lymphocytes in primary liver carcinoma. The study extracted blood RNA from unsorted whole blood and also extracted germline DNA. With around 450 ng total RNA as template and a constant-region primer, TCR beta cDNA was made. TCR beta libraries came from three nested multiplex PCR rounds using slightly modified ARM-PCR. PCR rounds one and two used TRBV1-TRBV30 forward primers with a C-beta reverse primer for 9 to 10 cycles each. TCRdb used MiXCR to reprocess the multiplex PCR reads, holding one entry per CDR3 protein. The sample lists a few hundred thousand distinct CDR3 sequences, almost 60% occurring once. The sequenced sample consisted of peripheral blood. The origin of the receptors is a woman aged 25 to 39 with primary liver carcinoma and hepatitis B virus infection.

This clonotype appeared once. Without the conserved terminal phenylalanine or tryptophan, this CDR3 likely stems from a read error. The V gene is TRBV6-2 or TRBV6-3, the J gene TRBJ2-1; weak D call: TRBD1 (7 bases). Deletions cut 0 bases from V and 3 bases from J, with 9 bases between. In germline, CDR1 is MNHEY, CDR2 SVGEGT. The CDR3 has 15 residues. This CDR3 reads CASSYSQGGYNEQFL. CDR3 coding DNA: TGTGCCAGCAGTTACTCGCAGGGGGGCTACAATGAGCAGTTCTTA.

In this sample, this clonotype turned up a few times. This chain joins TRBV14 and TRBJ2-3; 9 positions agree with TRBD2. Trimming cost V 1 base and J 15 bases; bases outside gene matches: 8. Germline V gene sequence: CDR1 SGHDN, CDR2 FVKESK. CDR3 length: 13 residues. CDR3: CASSQVRREGLYF. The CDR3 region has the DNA TGTGCCAGCAGCCAAGTAAGGCGGGAGGGCCTCTATTTT.